This TCR beta chain appears in the sequencing data of a study of control samples from healthy donors and cancer patients (dated by TCRdb to 2019 to 2021). V drops 2 bases and J drops 4 bases, leaving 3 bases in between. The cysteine opens and the phenylalanine closes a CDR3 of 11 amino acids. The retained sequence is limited to the CDR3, 33 bases, with the frame set at the first base. The CDR1 and CDR2 encoded by the germline V gene are SGHTS and YDEGEE. The method behind the library was the immunoSEQ multiplex PCR assay. TCRdb took this table from immuneACCESS and kept in-frame rearrangements with V and J called. Such tables lack part of the clones; where checked against another copy, unresolved V genes explain under half of the gap, and the rest is unexplained. The table for this sample lists some 94,000 clones; 85% to 90% of them were counted only once. Together, the top ten hold roughly 1.2% of the sample.

Remarks on this clone: Its antigen has not been determined. Per-base qualities were not stored, and no clone one base away is much larger.

The receptor was isolated from a woman between 45 and 60 years old in good health. The rearranged chain carries TRBV5-8 and TRBJ2-5; a confident D gene designation cannot be given. The sequenced material came from blood. The nucleotide sequence is TGTGCCAGCAGCTTCCCAGAGACCCAGTACTTC. Its protein reads: CASSFPETQYF.